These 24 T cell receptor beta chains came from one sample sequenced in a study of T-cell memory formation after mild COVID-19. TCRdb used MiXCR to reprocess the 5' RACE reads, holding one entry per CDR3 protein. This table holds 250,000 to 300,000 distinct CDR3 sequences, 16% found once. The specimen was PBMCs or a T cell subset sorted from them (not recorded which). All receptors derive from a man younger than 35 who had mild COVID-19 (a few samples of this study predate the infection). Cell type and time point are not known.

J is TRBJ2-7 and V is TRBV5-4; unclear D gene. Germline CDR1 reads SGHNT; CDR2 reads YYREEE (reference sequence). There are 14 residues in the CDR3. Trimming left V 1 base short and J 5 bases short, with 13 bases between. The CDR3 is CASSLYLGSDEQYV. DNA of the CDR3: TGTGCCAGCAGCTTGTATCTCGGGTCTGACGAGCAGTACGTC.

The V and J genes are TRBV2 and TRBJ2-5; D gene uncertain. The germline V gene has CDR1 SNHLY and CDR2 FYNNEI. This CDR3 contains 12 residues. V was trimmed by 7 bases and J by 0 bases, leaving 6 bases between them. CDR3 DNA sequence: TGTGCCAGCAATTGGTACCAAGAGACCCAGTACTTC. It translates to CASNWYQETQYF.

CDR3 in DNA: TGTGCCAGCTCATCGACAGAAAATGAAAAACTGTTTTTT. Translation: CASSSTENEKLFF. The J gene is TRBJ1-4, the V gene TRBV18, with D possibly TRBD1 on 5 matching bases. V was cut by 5 bases and J by 5 bases, with 9 bases left in between. Germline V gene data show CDR1 as KGHSH and CDR2 as LQKENI. The length of the CDR3 is 13 residues.

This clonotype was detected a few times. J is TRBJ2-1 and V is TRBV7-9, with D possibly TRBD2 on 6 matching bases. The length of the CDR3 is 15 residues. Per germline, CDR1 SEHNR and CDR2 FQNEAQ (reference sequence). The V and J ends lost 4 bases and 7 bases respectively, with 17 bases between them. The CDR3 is CASSSRGEFKNEQFF. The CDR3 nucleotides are TGTGCCAGCAGCTCACGCGGGGAGTTCAAAAATGAGCAGTTCTTC.

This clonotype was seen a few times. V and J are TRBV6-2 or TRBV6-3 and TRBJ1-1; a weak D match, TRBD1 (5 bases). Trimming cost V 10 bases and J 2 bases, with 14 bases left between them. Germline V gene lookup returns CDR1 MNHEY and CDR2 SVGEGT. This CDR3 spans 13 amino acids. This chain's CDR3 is CATRDEPNTEAFF. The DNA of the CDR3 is TGTGCCACAAGGGACGAGCCCAACACTGAAGCTTTCTTT.

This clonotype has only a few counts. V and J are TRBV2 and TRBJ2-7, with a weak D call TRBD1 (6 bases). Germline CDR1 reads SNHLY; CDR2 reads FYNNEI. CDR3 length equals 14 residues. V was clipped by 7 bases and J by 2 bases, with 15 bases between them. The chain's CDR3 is CASTPGHRTYEQYF. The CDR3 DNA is TGTGCCAGCACCCCGGGACACAGGACCTACGAGCAGTACTTC.

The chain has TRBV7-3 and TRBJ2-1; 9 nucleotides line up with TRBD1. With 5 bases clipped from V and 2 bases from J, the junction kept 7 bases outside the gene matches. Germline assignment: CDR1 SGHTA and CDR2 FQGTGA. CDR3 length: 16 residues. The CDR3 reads CASSLQGTGTYNEQFF. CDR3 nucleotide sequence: TGTGCCAGCAGCCTACAAGGGACAGGGACCTACAATGAGCAGTTCTTC.

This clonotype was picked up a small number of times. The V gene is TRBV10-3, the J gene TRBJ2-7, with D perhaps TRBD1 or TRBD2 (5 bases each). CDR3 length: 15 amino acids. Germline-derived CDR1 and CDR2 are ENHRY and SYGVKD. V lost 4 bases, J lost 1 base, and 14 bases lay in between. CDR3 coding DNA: TGTGCCATCAGTGGTGGGACCGCGGGTTCCTACGAGCAGTACTTC. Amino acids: CAISGGTAGSYEQYF.

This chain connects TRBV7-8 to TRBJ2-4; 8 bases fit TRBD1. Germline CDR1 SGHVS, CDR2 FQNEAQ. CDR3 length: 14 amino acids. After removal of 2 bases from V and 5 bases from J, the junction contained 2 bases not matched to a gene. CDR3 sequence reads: CASSLQGAENIQYF. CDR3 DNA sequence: TGTGCCAGCAGCTTACAGGGGGCCGAAAACATTCAGTACTTC.

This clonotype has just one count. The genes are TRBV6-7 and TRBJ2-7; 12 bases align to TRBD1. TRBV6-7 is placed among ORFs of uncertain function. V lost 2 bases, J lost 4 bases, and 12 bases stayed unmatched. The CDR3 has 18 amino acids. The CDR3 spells CASSYPNLRDRGQYEQYV. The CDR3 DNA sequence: TGTGCCAGCAGTTACCCCAACCTCCGGGACAGGGGGCAATACGAGCAGTACGTC.

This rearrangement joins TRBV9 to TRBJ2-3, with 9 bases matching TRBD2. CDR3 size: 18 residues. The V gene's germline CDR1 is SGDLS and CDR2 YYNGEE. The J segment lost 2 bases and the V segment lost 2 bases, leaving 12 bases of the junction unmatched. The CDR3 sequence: CASSVEAGGGGYTDTQYF. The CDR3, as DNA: TGTGCCAGCAGCGTGGAGGCCGGCGGGGGGGGATACACAGATACGCAGTATTTT.

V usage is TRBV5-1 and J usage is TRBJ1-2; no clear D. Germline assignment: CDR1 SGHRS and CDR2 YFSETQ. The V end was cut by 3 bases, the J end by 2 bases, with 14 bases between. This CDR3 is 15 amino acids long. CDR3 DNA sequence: TGCGCCAGCAGCTCTCTCCCAGGCGCCAACTATGGCTACACCTTC. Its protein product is CASSSLPGANYGYTF.

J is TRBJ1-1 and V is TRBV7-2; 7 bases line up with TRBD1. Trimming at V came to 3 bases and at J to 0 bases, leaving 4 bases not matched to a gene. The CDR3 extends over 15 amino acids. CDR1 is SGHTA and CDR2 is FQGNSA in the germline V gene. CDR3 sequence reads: CASSLGQTMNTEAFF. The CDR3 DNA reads TGTGCCAGCAGCTTGGGACAGACCATGAACACTGAAGCTTTCTTT.

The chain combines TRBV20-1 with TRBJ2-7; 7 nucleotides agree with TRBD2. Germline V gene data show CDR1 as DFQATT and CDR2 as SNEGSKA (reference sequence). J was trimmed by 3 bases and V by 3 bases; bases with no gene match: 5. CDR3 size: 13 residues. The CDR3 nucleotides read TGCAGTGCTAGGGAGGGACTACACTACGAGCAGTACGTC. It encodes CSAREGLHYEQYV.

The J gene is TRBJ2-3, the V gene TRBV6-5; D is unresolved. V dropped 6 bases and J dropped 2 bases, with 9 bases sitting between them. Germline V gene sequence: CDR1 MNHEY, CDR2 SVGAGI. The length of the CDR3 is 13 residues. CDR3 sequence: CASSRDHTDTQYF. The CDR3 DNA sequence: TGTGCCAGCAGCCGCGACCACACAGATACGCAGTATTTT.

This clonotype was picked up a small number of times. DNA for the CDR3: TGCAGTGCTATTTCAGGACAGACAGCTTATTGGTACACCTTC. This encodes CSAISGQTAYWYTF. This chain uses TRBV20-1 with TRBJ1-2, with D tentatively TRBD1 (6 bases). Trimming took 4 bases from V and 11 from J, leaving 23 bases between them. CDR1 and CDR2 (germline): DFQATT, SNEGSKA (reference sequence). This CDR3 region has 14 residues.

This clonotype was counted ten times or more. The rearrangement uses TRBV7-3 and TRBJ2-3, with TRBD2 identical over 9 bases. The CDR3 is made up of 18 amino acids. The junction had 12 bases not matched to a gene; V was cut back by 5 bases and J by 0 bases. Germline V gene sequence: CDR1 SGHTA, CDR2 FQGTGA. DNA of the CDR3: TGTGCCAGCAGCGCCGGGCCTAGCGGGATCTCTAGCACAGATACGCAGTATTTT. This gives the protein CASSAGPSGISSTDTQYF.

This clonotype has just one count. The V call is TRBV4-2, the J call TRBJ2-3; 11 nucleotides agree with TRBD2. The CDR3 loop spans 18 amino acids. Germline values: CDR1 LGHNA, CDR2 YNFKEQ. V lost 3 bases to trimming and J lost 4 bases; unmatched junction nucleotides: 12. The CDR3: CASSQRGSGGARADTQYF. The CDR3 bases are TGTGCCAGCAGCCAGAGGGGTAGCGGGGGGGCCCGAGCAGATACGCAGTATTTT.

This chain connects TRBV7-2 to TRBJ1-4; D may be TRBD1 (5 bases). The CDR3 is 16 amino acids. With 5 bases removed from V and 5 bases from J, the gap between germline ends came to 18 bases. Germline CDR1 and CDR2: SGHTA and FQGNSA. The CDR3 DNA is TGTGCCAGCAGCCCCGGGGACGGGGGGGAAAATGAAAAACTGTTTTTT. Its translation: CASSPGDGGENEKLFF.

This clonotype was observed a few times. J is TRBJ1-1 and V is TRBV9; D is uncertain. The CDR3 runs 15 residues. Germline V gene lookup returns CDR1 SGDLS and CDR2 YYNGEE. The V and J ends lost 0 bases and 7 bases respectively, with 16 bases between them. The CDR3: CASSVDDLPGHEAFF. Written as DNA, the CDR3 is TGTGCCAGCAGCGTAGACGATTTACCCGGTCATGAAGCTTTCTTT.

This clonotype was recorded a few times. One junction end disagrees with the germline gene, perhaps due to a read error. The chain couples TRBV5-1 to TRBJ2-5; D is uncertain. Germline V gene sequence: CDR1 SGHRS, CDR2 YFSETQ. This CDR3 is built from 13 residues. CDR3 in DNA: TGCGCCGGCAGCTTGGAAGGGCAAGAGACCCAGTACTTC. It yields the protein CAGSLEGQETQYF.

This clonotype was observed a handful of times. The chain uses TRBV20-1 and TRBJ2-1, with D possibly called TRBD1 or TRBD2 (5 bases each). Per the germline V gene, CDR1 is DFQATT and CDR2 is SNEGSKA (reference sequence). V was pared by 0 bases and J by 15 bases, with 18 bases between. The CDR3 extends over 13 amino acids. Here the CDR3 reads CSARDPMGTRGFF. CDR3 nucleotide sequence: TGCAGTGCTAGAGATCCTATGGGGACCCGAGGGTTCTTC.

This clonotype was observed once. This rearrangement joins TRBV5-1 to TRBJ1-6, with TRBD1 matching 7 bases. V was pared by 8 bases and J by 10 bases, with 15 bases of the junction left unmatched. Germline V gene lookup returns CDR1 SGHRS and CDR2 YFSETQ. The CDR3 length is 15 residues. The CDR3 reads CASSTGTRWASPLHF. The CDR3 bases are TGCGCCAGTTCGACAGGGACCCGCTGGGCATCACCCCTCCACTTT.

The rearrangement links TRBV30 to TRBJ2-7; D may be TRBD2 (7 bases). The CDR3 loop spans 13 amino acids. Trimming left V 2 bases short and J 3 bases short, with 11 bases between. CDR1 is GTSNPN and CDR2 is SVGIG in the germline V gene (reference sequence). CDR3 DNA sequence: TGTGCCTGGAGTTTCGGGGGGCTCTACGAGCAGTACTTC. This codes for CAWSFGGLYEQYF.